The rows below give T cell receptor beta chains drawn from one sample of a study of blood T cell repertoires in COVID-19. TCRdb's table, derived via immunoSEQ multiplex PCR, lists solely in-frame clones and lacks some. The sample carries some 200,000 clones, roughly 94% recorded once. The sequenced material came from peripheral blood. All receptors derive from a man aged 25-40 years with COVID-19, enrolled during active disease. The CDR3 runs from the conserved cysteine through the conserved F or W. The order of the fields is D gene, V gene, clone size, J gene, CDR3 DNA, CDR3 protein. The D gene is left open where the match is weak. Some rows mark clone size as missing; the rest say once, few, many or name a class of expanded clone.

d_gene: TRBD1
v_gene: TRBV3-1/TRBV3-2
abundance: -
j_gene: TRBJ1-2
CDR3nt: TGTGCCAGCAGCCCTCAGACAGGGGGCTATGGCTACACCTTC
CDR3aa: CASSPQTGGYGYTF

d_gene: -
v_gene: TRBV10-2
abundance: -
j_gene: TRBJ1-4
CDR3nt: TGCGCCAGCAGCCACTCCCCGGGGGAGGAAAAACTGTTTTTT
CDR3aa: CASSHSPGEEKLFF

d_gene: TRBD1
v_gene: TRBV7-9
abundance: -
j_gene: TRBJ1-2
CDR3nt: TGTGCCAGCAGCTATACGGAGGGGGCTGGCTACACCTTC
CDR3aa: CASSYTEGAGYTF

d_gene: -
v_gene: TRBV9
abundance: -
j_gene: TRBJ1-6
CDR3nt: TGTGCCAGCAGCGTAGCAAAGGGAGGCAATTCACCCCTCCACTTT
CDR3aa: CASSVAKGGNSPLHF

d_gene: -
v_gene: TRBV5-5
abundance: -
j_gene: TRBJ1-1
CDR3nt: TGTGCCAGCAGCTACGTGGGCAAAAGGATGAACACTGAAGCTTTCTTT
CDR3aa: CASSYVGKRMNTEAFF

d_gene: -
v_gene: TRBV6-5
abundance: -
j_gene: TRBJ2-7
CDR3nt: TGTGCCAGCAGTCTGTTAGGAGCCTCCTACGAGCAGTACTTC
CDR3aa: CASSLLGASYEQYF

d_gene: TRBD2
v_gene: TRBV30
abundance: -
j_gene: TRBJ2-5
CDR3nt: TGTGCCTGGAGGTGGACTAGCGGGGTACAAGAGACCCAGTACTTC
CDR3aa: CAWRWTSGVQETQYF

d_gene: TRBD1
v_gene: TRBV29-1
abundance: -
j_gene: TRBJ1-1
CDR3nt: TGCAGCGTCCGAACGGGACAGGGAATCCGGGGTGAAGCTTTCTTT
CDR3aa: CSVRTGQGIRGEAFF

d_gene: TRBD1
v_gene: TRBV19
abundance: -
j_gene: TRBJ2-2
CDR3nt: TGTGCCAGTAGTATAGATCTGGAGCAGGGGGCGAACACCGGGGAGCTGTTTTTT
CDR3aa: CASSIDLEQGANTGELFF

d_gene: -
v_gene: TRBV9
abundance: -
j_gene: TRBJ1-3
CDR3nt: TGTGCCAGCAGCGGCGGGACTGCTGGAAACACCATATATTTT
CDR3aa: CASSGGTAGNTIYF

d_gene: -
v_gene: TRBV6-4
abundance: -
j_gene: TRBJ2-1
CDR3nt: TGTGCCAGCAGTGACGGCCAGGGTGGTGTCGATGAGCAGTTCTTC
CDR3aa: CASSDGQGGVDEQFF

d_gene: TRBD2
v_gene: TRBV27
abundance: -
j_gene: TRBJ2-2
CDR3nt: TGTGCCAGCACCCCGGGACTAGGCGGCGGGGAGCTGTTTTTT
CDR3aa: CASTPGLGGGELFF

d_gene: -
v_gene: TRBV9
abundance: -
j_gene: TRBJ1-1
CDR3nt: TGTGCCAGCCGGGGTAGGGACACTGAAGCTTTCTTT
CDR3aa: CASRGRDTEAFF

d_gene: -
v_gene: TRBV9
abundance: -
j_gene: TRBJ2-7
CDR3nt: TGTGCCAGCAGCGTAGGGGGCGGGGCACAACCCTACGAGCAGTACTTC
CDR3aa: CASSVGGGAQPYEQYF

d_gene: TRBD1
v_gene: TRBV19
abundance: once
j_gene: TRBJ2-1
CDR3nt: TGTGCCAGTAGAACGGGACAGGGAGTCAGCAATGAGCAGTTCTTC
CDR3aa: CASRTGQGVSNEQFF

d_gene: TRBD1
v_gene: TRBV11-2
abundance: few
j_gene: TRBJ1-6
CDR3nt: TGTGCCAGCAGCTTAGTTGGACAGGGGAATTCACCCCTCCACTTT
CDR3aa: CASSLVGQGNSPLHF

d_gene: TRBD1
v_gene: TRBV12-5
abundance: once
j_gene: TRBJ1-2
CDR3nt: TGTGCTAGTGGTTTAGCACAGGGGGCAGGAGGCTACACCTTC
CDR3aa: CASGLAQGAGGYTF

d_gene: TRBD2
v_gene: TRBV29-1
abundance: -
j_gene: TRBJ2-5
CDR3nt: TGCAGCGTTGCTTTACTAGCGGCGCCACAAGAGACCCAGTACTTC
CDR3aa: CSVALLAAPQETQYF

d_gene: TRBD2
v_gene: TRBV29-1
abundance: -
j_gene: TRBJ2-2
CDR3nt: TGCAGCGTTTCCCTGCTAGCGGAGAAGAACACCGGGGAGCTGTTTTTT
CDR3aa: CSVSLLAEKNTGELFF

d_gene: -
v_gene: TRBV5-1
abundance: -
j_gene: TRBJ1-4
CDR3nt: TGCGCCAGCACCCTCGGAGCTAATGAAAAACTGTTTTTT
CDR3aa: CASTLGANEKLFF

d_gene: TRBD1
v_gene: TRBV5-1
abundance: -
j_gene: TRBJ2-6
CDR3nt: TGCGCCAGCAGCGCCGTGGGACAGGGAATCCCTGGGGCCAACGTCCTGACTTTC
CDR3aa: CASSAVGQGIPGANVLTF

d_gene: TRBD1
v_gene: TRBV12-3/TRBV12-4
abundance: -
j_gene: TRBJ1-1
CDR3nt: TGTGCCAGCAGTTTAAACAGGGGGCGTGAAGCTTTCTTT
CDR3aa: CASSLNRGREAFF